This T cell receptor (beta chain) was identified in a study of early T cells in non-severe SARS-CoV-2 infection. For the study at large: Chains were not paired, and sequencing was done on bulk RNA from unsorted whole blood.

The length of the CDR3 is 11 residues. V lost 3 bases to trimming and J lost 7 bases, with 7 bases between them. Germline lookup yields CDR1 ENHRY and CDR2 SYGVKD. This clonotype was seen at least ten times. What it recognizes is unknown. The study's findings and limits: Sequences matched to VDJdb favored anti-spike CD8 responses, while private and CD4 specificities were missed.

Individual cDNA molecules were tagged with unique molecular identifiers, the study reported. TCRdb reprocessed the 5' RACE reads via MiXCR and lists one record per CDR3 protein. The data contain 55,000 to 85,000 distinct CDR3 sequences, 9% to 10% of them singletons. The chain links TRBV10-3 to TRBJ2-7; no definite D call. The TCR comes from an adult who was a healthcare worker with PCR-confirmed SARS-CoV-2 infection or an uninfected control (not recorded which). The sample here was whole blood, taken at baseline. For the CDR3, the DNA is TGTGCCATCAGTGAAATAGGGGAGCAGTACTTC. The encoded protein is CAISEIGEQYF.